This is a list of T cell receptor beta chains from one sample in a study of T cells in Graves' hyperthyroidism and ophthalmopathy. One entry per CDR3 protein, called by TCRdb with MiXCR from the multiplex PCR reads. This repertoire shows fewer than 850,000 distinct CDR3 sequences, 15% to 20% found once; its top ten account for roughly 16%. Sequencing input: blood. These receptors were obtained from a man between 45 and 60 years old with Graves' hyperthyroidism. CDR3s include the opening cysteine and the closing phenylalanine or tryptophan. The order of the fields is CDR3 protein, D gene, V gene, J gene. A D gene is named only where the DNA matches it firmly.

cdr3_aa: CAWGTGHKPYEQYF; d_call: TRBD1; v_call: TRBV30; j_call: TRBJ2-7
cdr3_aa: CATSTNTQNQPQHF; d_call: NA; v_call: TRBV15; j_call: TRBJ1-5
cdr3_aa: CASSIATSLRGGPVYEQYF; d_call: NA; v_call: TRBV19; j_call: TRBJ2-7
cdr3_aa: CSVRTGDTEAFF; d_call: NA; v_call: TRBV29-1; j_call: TRBJ1-1
cdr3_aa: CSVEGGSENEQFF; d_call: TRBD2; v_call: TRBV29-1; j_call: TRBJ2-1
cdr3_aa: CASKKETGYNEQFF; d_call: NA; v_call: TRBV19; j_call: TRBJ2-1
cdr3_aa: CASSPRGGPLLNEQYF; d_call: TRBD2; v_call: TRBV28; j_call: TRBJ2-7
cdr3_aa: CASRKQGVNIIYF; d_call: TRBD1; v_call: TRBV12-3/TRBV12-4; j_call: TRBJ1-3
cdr3_aa: CASSLDRQGDYLYGYTF; d_call: TRBD1; v_call: TRBV5-5; j_call: TRBJ1-2
cdr3_aa: CAIGASGTDTQYF; d_call: NA; v_call: TRBV19; j_call: TRBJ2-3
cdr3_aa: CASSLEGGGANTQYF; d_call: NA; v_call: TRBV11-2; j_call: TRBJ2-3
cdr3_aa: CASSQAQLYEQYF; d_call: NA; v_call: TRBV4-1; j_call: TRBJ2-7
cdr3_aa: CASSALENPYEQYF; d_call: NA; v_call: TRBV11-2; j_call: TRBJ2-7
cdr3_aa: CASYDSTYSGANVLTF; d_call: NA; v_call: TRBV19; j_call: TRBJ2-6
cdr3_aa: CASSSTGGEAFF; d_call: NA; v_call: TRBV5-1; j_call: TRBJ1-1
cdr3_aa: CASSGQGSGYTF; d_call: TRBD1; v_call: TRBV9; j_call: TRBJ1-2